This T cell receptor (beta chain) was retrieved from a study of tissue T cells after allogeneic stem cell transplantation. Study conclusions and caveats: Few T cell clones were shared across patients, but motif clusters showed tissue-specific shared signatures. In patients and mice, blood and spleen missed much of tissue repertoire. Which tissue TCRs were alloreactive or antigen-specific was not determined. Some clones might be persisting host cells.

TCRbeta CDR3 was sequenced at survey depth with template counts. The method was immunoSEQ multiplex PCR; TCRdb's version includes in-frame clones alone and lacks a portion of them. This table has roughly 50,000 clones, over 70% appearing once. This clone was counted a few times. Its cognate antigen is unknown. The gene names given are mouse names. The read halts 1 residue ahead of the CDR3 end, with the missing end drawn from the germline J gene. The V end lost 4 bases, the J end lost 0 bases, and 10 bases lay between the germline ends. CDR3 length equals 15 residues. CDR1 LGHNA and CDR2 YSYQKL come from the germline V gene.

The chain has TRBV2 and TRBJ1-3, with D possibly being TRBD1 (6 bases). The receptor comes from a pool of C57BL/6 mice in good health. The sample comprised sorted cells pooled from one or two spleens. The covered CDR3 bases are TGTGCCAGCAGCCCGGGACATAATTCTGGAAATACGCTCTAT. Encoded protein: CASSPGHNSGNTLY. The whole CDR3 region reads CASSPGHNSGNTLYF.